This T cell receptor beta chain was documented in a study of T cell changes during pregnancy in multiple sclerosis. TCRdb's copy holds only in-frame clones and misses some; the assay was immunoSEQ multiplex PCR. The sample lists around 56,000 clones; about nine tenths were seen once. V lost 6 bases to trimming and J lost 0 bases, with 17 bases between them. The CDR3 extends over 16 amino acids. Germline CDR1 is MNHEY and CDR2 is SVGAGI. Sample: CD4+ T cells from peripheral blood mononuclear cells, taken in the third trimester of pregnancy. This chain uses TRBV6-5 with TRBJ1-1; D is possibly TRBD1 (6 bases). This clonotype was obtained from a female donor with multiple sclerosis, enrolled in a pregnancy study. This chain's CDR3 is CASSYDWTALNTEAFF. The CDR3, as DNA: TGTGCCAGCAGCTACGATTGGACAGCTTTGAACACTGAAGCTTTCTTT.